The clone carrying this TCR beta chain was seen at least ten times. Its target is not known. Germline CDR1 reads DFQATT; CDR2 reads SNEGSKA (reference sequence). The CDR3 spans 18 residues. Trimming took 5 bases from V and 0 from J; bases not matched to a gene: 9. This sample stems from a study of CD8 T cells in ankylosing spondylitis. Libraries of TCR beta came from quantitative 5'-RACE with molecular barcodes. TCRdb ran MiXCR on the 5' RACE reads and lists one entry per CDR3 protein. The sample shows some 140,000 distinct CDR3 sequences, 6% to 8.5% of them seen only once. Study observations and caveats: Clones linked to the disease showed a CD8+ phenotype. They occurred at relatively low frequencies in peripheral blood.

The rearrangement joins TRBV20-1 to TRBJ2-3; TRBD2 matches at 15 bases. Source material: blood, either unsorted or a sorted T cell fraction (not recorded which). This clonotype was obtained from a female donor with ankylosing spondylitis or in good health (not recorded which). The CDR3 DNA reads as TGCAGTGCTCCCGAGGGACTAGCGGGGGGTTCTAGCACAGATACGCAGTATTTT. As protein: CSAPEGLAGGSSTDTQYF.